The 19 T cell receptor beta chains below come from one sample, sequenced in a study of T cells in Graves' hyperthyroidism and ophthalmopathy. Regions amplified from RNA transcripts were the TCR beta CDR3 regions. TCR CDR3 underwent first-round RT-PCR with the HTBI primer set. MiXCR was run by TCRdb on the multiplex PCR reads, yielding one entry per CDR3 protein. Of about 480,000 distinct CDR3 sequences in the sample, about an eighth were seen once. The sequencing sample was made of blood. The receptors come from a young woman with Graves' hyperthyroidism.

Many counts were recorded for this clonotype. The genes are TRBV7-3 and TRBJ1-1; D may be TRBD1 (5 bases). This CDR3 region has 13 residues. From germline, CDR1 is SGHTA and CDR2 FQGTGA. Trimming removed 8 bases from V and 5 bases from J, with 15 bases in between. The CDR3 reads CASRRGGETEAFF. CDR3 coding DNA: TGTGCCAGCCGCCGGGGGGGAGAGACTGAAGCTTTCTTT.

This clonotype was picked up a small number of times. The genes are TRBV19 and TRBJ2-1; 7 bases align to TRBD2. The CDR3 is made up of 20 amino acids. V lost 6 bases to trimming and J lost 0 bases; unmatched junction nucleotides: 20. Germline V gene sequence: CDR1 LNHDA, CDR2 SQIVND (reference sequence). CDR3 nucleotides: TGTGCCAGTAGGCCCCTAGGTGGAGCGGGGCACCAAAGCTCCTACAATGAGCAGTTCTTC. It is translated as CASRPLGGAGHQSSYNEQFF.

This clonotype occurred a few times. J is TRBJ2-1 and V is TRBV6-1; the match to TRBD2 covers 11 bases. V was pared by 4 bases and J by 2 bases, with 4 bases of the junction left unmatched. Germline V CDR1 and CDR2: MNHNS, SASEGT. This CDR3 spans 16 amino acids. CDR3 loop: CASSVTSGSPYNEQFF. CDR3 DNA sequence: TGTGCCAGCAGTGTAACTAGCGGGAGCCCCTACAATGAGCAGTTCTTC.

This clonotype was counted at least ten times. The CDR3 region has the DNA TGTGCCAGCAGTTTAGCGAAGCCCGGAAGAGAGCACGAGCAGTACTTC. Protein: CASSLAKPGREHEQYF. The V call is TRBV12-3 or TRBV12-4, the J call TRBJ2-7; D is undetermined. The CDR3 runs to 16 residues. V lost 0 bases and J 5 bases, leaving 17 bases between the germline ends.

There are many counts of this clonotype. The chain combines TRBV11-1 with TRBJ2-5, with D possibly TRBD1 on 5 matching bases. Germline lookup yields CDR1 SGHAT and CDR2 FQDESV (reference sequence). V was trimmed by 0 bases and J by 1 base, leaving 9 bases between them. The CDR3 sequence is 15 residues long. The CDR3, as DNA: TGTGCCAGCAGCTTAGCGGTAGGGGTCCAAGAGACCCAGTACTTC. Translated, it gives CASSLAVGVQETQYF.

This clonotype was detected many times. The rearrangement joins TRBV19 to TRBJ2-1; 10 bases are shared with TRBD1. Germline CDR1 reads LNHDA; CDR2 reads SQIVND (reference sequence). V dropped 6 bases and J dropped 7; count of bases not matched to a gene: 15. The CDR3 is 17 amino acids. Here the CDR3 DNA reads TGTGCCAGTAGCCCAATCGCCGGGACAGGGGTCCTTAATGAGCAGTTCTTC. Translating gives CASSPIAGTGVLNEQFF.

This chain connects TRBV6-1 to TRBJ2-1; 7 bases line up with TRBD2. The V segment lost 4 bases and the J segment 7 bases; nucleotides outside the gene matches: 10. The CDR3 spans 15 residues. Per germline, CDR1 MNHNS and CDR2 SASEGT. The CDR3 here is CASSGGGRESNEQFF. Written as DNA, the CDR3 is TGTGCCAGCAGTGGCGGTGGGCGGGAGAGTAATGAGCAGTTCTTC.

This clonotype was picked up many times. The CDR3 reads CSARDGLGGWYEQYF. DNA of the CDR3: TGCAGTGCTAGAGATGGCCTAGGGGGCTGGTACGAGCAGTACTTC. J is TRBJ2-7 and V is TRBV20-1; the match to TRBD1 covers 7 bases. This CDR3 comprises 15 residues. With V trimmed by 0 bases and J by 4 bases, 9 bases remained unmatched. Looked up from germline, CDR1 is DFQATT and CDR2 is SNEGSKA (reference sequence).

This clonotype was found many times. The chain joins TRBV13 to TRBJ1-6, with D perhaps matching TRBD1 (6 bases). Germline CDR1 and CDR2: PRHDT and FYEKMQ (reference sequence). This CDR3 is built from 18 residues. With 5 bases removed from V and 9 bases from J, the gap between germline ends came to 26 bases. The CDR3 is CASSPPGGGEYIGSPLHF. Here the CDR3 DNA reads TGTGCCAGCAGCCCTCCCGGAGGGGGGGAATATATTGGTTCACCCCTCCACTTT.

This clonotype has more than one count but fewer than ten. This chain links TRBV19 with TRBJ2-1; tentatively, D is TRBD1 (6 bases). Germline V gives CDR1 LNHDA, CDR2 SQIVND (reference sequence). This CDR3 has 16 amino acids. Deletions cut 1 base from V and 0 bases from J, with 10 bases between. This CDR3 reads CASSIGGRSSYNEQFF. In DNA form, the CDR3 reads TGTGCCAGTAGTATAGGGGGGCGGAGCTCCTACAATGAGCAGTTCTTC.

The chain uses TRBV3-1 and TRBJ2-7; D remains ambiguous. Germline lookup yields CDR1 LGHDT and CDR2 YNNKEL (reference sequence). CDR3 length: 14 amino acids. The ends were cut back, 6 bases at V and 0 bases at J, with 12 bases in the middle. CDR3 sequence (DNA): TGTGCCAGCAGTCGGCAGCCCAGCTCCTACGAGCAGTACTTC. Residues: CASSRQPSSYEQYF.

This clonotype was counted only a few times. The chain uses TRBV19 and TRBJ1-5; 9 bases map to TRBD1. The CDR3 consists of 15 residues. Germline trimming cut 4 bases from V and 4 bases from J; bases unmatched to any gene: 5. CDR1 LNHDA and CDR2 SQIVND come from the germline V gene (reference sequence). The CDR3 DNA reads TGTGCCAGTAGTACCACAGGGGGCATGAATCAGCCCCAGCATTTT. It yields the protein CASSTTGGMNQPQHF.

About this clonotype: This sequence may be a read error, since a much larger clone differs from it by one base. The genes are TRBV6-2 or TRBV6-3 and TRBJ2-7, with D perhaps matching TRBD2 (5 bases). Trimming shortened V by 6 bases and J by 2 bases, and 8 bases separated the two germline ends. CDR1 and CDR2 (germline): MNHEY, SVGEGT. This CDR3 has 12 amino acids. The CDR3 DNA follows: TGTGCCAGCAGGAGCGGAGCCTACGAGCAGTACTTC. The encoded protein is CASRSGAYEQYF.

This chain links TRBV19 with TRBJ2-7; D perhaps matches TRBD1 (6 bases). Germline CDR1 and CDR2: LNHDA and SQIVND (reference sequence). The CDR3 totals 13 residues. The ends were cut back, 7 bases at V and 5 bases at J, with 15 bases in the middle. The CDR3 sequence: CASKRQGRHEQYF. Here the CDR3 DNA reads TGTGCCAGTAAAAGGCAGGGGCGCCACGAGCAGTACTTC.

In its sample, this clonotype was seen many times. V usage is TRBV20-1 and J usage is TRBJ2-2; the D is unclear. V gave up 3 bases and J gave up 6 bases, with 11 bases separating them. The CDR3 has 13 residues. Germline CDR1 and CDR2: DFQATT and SNEGSKA (reference sequence). The CDR3 sequence: CSARSLNAGELFF. CDR3 DNA sequence: TGCAGTGCTAGGTCCCTAAACGCCGGGGAGCTGTTTTTT.

This clonotype was observed many times. V usage is TRBV6-2 or TRBV6-3 and J usage is TRBJ1-1; weak D call: TRBD1 (5 bases). The CDR3 spans 12 residues. Trimming removed 7 bases at V and 10 bases at J, with 16 bases between. The V gene's germline CDR1 is MNHEY and CDR2 SVGEGT. The CDR3 coding sequence is TGTGCCAGCAAAATCCCAGGGAGGCGAGCTTTCTTT. It yields the protein CASKIPGRRAFF.

This clonotype was seen repeatedly, ten times or more. The CDR3 coding sequence is TGTGCCACCAGTGAGATACAGGGTATCGCGAACACTGAAGCTTTCTTT. Translating it yields CATSEIQGIANTEAFF. The J gene is TRBJ1-1, the V gene TRBV24-1, with D perhaps TRBD1 (6 bases). The germline V gene has CDR1 KGHDR and CDR2 SFDVKD. The CDR3 runs to 16 residues. V was cut by 4 bases and J by 1 base, with 15 bases left in between.

The gene calls are TRBV3-1 and TRBJ2-7; 8 nucleotides match TRBD2. Germline V gives CDR1 LGHDT, CDR2 YNNKEL (reference sequence). V shed 0 bases, J shed 2 bases, and the junction held 3 bases outside the gene matches. The CDR3 has 15 residues. CDR3 sequence reads: CASSQDGGGPYEQYF. In DNA form, the CDR3 reads TGTGCCAGCAGCCAAGACGGGGGGGGTCCCTACGAGCAGTACTTC.

This clonotype was seen at least ten times. The gene calls are TRBV11-3 and TRBJ2-3, with 7 bases aligning to TRBD2. Germline CDR1 is SGHNT and CDR2 is YENEEA. The CDR3 loop spans 17 amino acids. The V segment lost 6 bases and the J segment 1 base; nucleotides outside the gene matches: 13. CDR3 residues: CASSRFGEGSGTDTQYF. The CDR3 DNA reads TGTGCCAGCAGTCGCTTCGGGGAGGGAAGCGGCACAGATACGCAGTATTTT.